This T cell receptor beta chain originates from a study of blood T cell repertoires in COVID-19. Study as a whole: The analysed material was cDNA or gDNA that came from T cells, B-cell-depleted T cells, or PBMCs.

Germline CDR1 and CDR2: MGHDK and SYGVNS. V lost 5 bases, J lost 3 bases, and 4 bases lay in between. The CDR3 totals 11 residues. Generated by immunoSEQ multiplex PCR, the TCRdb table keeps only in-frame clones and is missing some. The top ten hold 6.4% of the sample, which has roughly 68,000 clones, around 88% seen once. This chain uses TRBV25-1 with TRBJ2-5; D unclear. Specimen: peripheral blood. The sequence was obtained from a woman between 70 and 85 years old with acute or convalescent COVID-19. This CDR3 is CASSLKETQYF. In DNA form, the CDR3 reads TGTGCCAGCAGTCTAAAAGAGACCCAGTACTTC.